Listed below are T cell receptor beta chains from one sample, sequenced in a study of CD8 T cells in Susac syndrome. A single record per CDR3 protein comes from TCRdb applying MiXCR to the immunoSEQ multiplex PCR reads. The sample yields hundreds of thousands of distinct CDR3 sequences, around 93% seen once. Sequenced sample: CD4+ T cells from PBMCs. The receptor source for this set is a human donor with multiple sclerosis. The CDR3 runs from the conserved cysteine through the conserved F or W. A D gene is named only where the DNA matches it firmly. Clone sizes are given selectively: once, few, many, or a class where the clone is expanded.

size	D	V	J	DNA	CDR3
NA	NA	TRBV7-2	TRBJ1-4	TGTGCCAGCAGCTTCCTTACTAATGAAAAACTGTTTTTT	CASSFLTNEKLFF
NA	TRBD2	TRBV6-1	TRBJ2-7	TGTGCCAGCAGTACCCCCAGACTAGCGGGGGTGGCCGTCCTCTACGAGCAGTACTTC	CASSTPRLAGVAVLYEQYF
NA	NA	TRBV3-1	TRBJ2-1	TGTGCCAGCAGCCAGTCGGGGAGGAGTAATGAGCAGTTCTTC	CASSQSGRSNEQFF
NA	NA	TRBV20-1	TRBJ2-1	TGCAGTGCTACCAGTTGGGGGGAGGACAATGAGCAGTTCTTC	CSATSWGEDNEQFF
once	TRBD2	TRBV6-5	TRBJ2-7	TGTGCCAGCAGTACTAGCGGGGTCCCACAGGAGCAGTACTTC	CASSTSGVPQEQYF
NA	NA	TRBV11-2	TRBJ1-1	TGTGCCAGCAGCTTAGGGCGAGGACGTGGAATGAACACTGAAGCTTTCTTT	CASSLGRGRGMNTEAFF
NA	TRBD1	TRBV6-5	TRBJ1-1	TGTGCCAGCAGCCCTCGGAGGGGGCGGAACACTGAAGCTTTCTTT	CASSPRRGRNTEAFF
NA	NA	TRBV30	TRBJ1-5	TGTGCCTGGAGTGATAATCAAGAACCCCAGCATTTT	CAWSDNQEPQHF
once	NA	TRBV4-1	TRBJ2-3	TGCGCCAGCAGGGATCTTAGAGATACGCAGTATTTT	CASRDLRDTQYF
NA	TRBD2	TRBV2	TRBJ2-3	TGTGCCAGCAGTGTTAGACTAGCGGTGACAGATACGCAGTATTTT	CASSVRLAVTDTQYF
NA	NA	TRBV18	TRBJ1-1	TGTGCCAGCTCACCAATCTGGTTGAACACTGAAGCTTTCTTT	CASSPIWLNTEAFF
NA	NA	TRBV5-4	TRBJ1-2	TGTGCCAGCAGCTACGGGGCCGAAGCTAACTATGGCTACACCTTC	CASSYGAEANYGYTF
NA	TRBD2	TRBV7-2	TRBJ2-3	TGTGCCAGCACCCCTAACGCAGCGGGAGGGGCAGATACGCAGTATTTT	CASTPNAAGGADTQYF
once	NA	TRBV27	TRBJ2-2	TGTGCCAGCAGTTCCACAAGGACAGTGGCCGGGGAGCTGTTTTTT	CASSSTRTVAGELFF
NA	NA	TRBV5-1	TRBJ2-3	TGCGCCAGCGCTCGCGACGGGGGCGCAGATACGCAGTATTTT	CASARDGGADTQYF
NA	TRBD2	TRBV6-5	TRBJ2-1	TGTGCCAGCAGTTATGAGGCGGGAGGACTTTACAATGAGCAGTTCTTC	CASSYEAGGLYNEQFF
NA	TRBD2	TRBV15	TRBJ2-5	TGTGCCACCCAGCGGGAGGCTGGTCTTGAGACCCAGTACTTC	CATQREAGLETQYF
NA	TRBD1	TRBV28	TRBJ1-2	TGTGCCAGCAGTCCCGGGACAGGGCGCTATGGCTACACCTTC	CASSPGTGRYGYTF
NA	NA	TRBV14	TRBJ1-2	TGTGCCAGCAGCCAAACGGGTAGAAATGGCTACACCTTC	CASSQTGRNGYTF
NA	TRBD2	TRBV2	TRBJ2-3	TGTGCCAGCAGTGGTAGCGGGAGGTACACAGATACGCAGTATTTT	CASSGSGRYTDTQYF
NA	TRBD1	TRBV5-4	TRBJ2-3	TGTGCCAGCAGCTTGTCCCAGGGGGGCACAGATACGCAGTATTTT	CASSLSQGGTDTQYF
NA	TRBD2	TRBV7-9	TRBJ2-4	TGTGCCAGCAGCTTAGCGCGGGGGGCGCCGGGGGACATTCAGTACTTC	CASSLARGAPGDIQYF
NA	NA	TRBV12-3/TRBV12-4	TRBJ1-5	TGTGCCAGCAGTTTGGGCGGCCGAGATCAGCCCCAGCATTTT	CASSLGGRDQPQHF
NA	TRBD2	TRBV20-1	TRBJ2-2	TGCAGTGCTAGTAGAGCGGGGAAAACCGGGGAGCTGTTTTTT	CSASRAGKTGELFF
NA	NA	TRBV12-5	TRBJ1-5	TGTGCTAGTGCGGTGGGGGCGAGCAATCAGCCCCAGCATTTT	CASAVGASNQPQHF
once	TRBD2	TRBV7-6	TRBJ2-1	TGTGCCAGCAGCCCTTACCTACTAGCGGGAGAGTGGGAGTTCTTC	CASSPYLLAGEWEFF
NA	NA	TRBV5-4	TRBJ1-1	TGTGCCAGCAGCCAAACAGGAGCCATGAACACTGAAGCTTTCTTT	CASSQTGAMNTEAFF
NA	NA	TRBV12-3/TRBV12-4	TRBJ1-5	TGTGCCAGCAGCCTGACAGGACTCCAGCCCCAGCATTTT	CASSLTGLQPQHF
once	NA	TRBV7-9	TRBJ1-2	TGTGCCAGCAGCCAAGGCAGGTCTGGTCGTCGCGGCGACGGCTACACCTTC	CASSQGRSGRRGDGYTF
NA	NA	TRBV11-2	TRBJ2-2	TGTGCCAGCAGCTTTTCACGACGGGGCACCGGGGAGCTGTTTTTT	CASSFSRRGTGELFF
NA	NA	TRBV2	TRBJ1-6	TGTGCCAGCAGTGAAAGGCAGGGAGACTCACCCCTCCACTTT	CASSERQGDSPLHF
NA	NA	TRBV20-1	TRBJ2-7	TGCAGTGCCCAAAAGAGGGGGGCAGCGTACGAGCAGTACTTC	CSAQKRGAAYEQYF
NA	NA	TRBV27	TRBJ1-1	TGTGCCAGCAGTTCCCTTTTAACGGGAAACACTGAAGCTTTCTTT	CASSSLLTGNTEAFF
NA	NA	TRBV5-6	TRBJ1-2	TGTGCCAGCAGCTTGGAGGTCAGAGGATACGGCTACACCTTC	CASSLEVRGYGYTF
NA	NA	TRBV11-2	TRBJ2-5	TGTGCCAGCAGCTTGAATGGGGTAGCGATAAGAAAAGAGACCCAGTACTTC	CASSLNGVAIRKETQYF
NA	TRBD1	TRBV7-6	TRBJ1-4	TGTGCCAGCAGCTCAAGACAGGGCGGCGCTGAAAAACTGTTTTTT	CASSSRQGGAEKLFF
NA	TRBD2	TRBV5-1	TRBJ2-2	TGCGCCAGCAGCGGAGTTCCCAGCGGGAGGCGTACCGGGGAGCTGTTTTTT	CASSGVPSGRRTGELFF
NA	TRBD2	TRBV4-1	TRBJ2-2	TGCGCCAGCAGCCGAGAGCTTAGCGGGAGGGGTGACACCGGGGAGCTGTTTTTT	CASSRELSGRGDTGELFF
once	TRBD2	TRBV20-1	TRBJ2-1	TGCAGTGCTGTCCCTAGCGGGAGGGATTCTAAGGTGCAGTTCTTC	CSAVPSGRDSKVQFF
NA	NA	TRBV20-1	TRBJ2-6	TGCAGTGCTAGACGACAGGATTCTGGGGCCAACGTCCTGACTTTC	CSARRQDSGANVLTF
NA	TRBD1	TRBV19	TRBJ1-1	TGTGCCAGTAGCAACAGGGGCACTGAAGCTTTCTTT	CASSNRGTEAFF
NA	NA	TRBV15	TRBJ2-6	TGTGCCACCAGCAGCCTTCAGTCTGGGGCCAACGTCCTGACTTTC	CATSSLQSGANVLTF
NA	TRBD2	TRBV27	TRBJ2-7	TGTGCCAGCAGTTTAAGACTAGCGGGGGTTTCCTACGAGCAGTACTTC	CASSLRLAGVSYEQYF
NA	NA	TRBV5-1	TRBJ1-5	TGCGCCAGCAGCTTGGCCGGCAGGGGCCCAGTATCTCAGCCCCAGCATTTT	CASSLAGRGPVSQPQHF
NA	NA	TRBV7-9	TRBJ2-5	TGTGCCAGCAGCTTAGGCAGGGTCGTAGGTGAGACCCAGTACTTC	CASSLGRVVGETQYF
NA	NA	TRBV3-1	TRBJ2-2	TGTGCCAGCAGCCAAGTCGGTTTTTTCGGGGAGCTGTTTTTT	CASSQVGFFGELFF
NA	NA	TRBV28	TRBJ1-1	TGTGCCAGCAGTTGGAATGAAGCTTTCTTT	CASSWNEAFF
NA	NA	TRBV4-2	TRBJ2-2	TGTGCCAGCAGCCAAGAGCCACGGGCGAACACCGGGGAGCTGTTTTTT	CASSQEPRANTGELFF
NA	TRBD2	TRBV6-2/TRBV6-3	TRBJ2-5	TGTGCCAGCAGTTACGGGGCTAGCGGGAGGGAAGAGACCCAGTACTTC	CASSYGASGREETQYF
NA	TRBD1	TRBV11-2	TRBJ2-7	TGTGCCAGCAGCTGGGACAGGGTCGTGCGGCGGTACGAGCAGTACTTC	CASSWDRVVRRYEQYF
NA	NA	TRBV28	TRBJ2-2	TGTGCCAGCAGTCCCACGGCGAACACCGGGGAGCTGTTTTTT	CASSPTANTGELFF
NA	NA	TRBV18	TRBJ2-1	TGTGCCAGCTCACCTCGCCTCAGGACTACCTACAATGAGCAGTTCTTC	CASSPRLRTTYNEQFF
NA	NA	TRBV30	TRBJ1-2	TGTGCCGGCAGGGAAGATAACTATGGCTACACCTTC	CAGREDNYGYTF
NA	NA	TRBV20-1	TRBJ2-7	TGCAGTGCTCCCGTCCCAGCGGGCTACGAGCAGTACTTC	CSAPVPAGYEQYF
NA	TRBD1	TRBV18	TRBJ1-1	TGTGCCAGCTCACTGATAGAGACAGGGCAGAACACTGAAGCTTTCTTT	CASSLIETGQNTEAFF
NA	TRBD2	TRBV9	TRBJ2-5	TGTGCCAGCAGCGCCCTAGCGGGTGAAGAGACCCAGTACTTC	CASSALAGEETQYF
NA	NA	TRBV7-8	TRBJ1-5	TGTGCCAGCAGCTTAGGCTTTGGGGGCCTACAGGGTTGGGGCAATCAGCCCCAGCATTTT	CASSLGFGGLQGWGNQPQHF
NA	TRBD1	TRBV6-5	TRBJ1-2	TGTGCCAGCAGTTACGGGCAGGGGGCGAATGGCTACACCTTC	CASSYGQGANGYTF
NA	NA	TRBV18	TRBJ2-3	TGTGCCAGCTCACCACCTTTTAACACAGATACGCAGTATTTT	CASSPPFNTDTQYF